The present entry profiles one T cell receptor (beta chain) with its context. The sample originates from a study of T cell changes during pregnancy in multiple sclerosis. The CDR3 has 15 residues. Germline V gene sequence: CDR1 SGHVS, CDR2 FNYEAQ. J lost 6 bases, V lost 1 base, and 7 bases had no gene match. The method was immunoSEQ multiplex PCR; TCRdb's version includes in-frame clones alone and lacks a portion of them. Of over 45,000 clones detected, about 92% appear once; the ten largest clones hold around 0.56%. The rearrangement links TRBV7-6 to TRBJ2-7; 9 nucleotides agree with TRBD2. Sequences were derived from CD4+ T cells from peripheral blood mononuclear cells, sampled after pregnancy. The clonotype originates from a female donor with multiple sclerosis, enrolled in a pregnancy study. CDR3 protein: CASSLGGSGSPEQYF. DNA for the CDR3: TGTGCCAGCAGCTTAGGTGGTAGCGGGAGTCCCGAGCAGTACTTC.